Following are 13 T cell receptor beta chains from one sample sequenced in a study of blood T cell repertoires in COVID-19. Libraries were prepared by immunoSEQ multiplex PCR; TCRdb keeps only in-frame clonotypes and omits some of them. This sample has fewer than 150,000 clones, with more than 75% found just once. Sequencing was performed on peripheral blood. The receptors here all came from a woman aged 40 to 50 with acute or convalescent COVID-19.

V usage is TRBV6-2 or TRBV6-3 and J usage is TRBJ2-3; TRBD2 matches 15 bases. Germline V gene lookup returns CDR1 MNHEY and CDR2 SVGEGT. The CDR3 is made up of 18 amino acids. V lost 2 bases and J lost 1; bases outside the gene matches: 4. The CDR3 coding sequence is TGTGCCAGCAGTTACCCCCGGACTAGCGGGGGGGGCACAGATACGCAGTATTTT. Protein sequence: CASSYPRTSGGGTDTQYF.

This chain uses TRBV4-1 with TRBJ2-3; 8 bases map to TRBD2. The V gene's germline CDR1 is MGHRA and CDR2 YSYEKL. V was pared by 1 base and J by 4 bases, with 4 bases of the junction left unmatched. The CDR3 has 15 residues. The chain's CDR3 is CASSQARGGADTQYF. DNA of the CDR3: TGCGCCAGCAGCCAAGCTCGGGGGGGGGCAGATACGCAGTATTTT.

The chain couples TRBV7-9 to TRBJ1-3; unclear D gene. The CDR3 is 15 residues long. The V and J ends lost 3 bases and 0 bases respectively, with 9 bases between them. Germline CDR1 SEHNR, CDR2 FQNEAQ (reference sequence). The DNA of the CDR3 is TGTGCCAGCAGCTTCTTACTTAGCTCTGGAAACACCATATATTTT. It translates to CASSFLLSSGNTIYF. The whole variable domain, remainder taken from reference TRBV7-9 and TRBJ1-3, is DTGVSQNPRHKITKRGQNVTFRCDPISEHNRLYWYRQTLGQGPEFLTYFQNEAQLEKSRLLSDRFSAERPKGSFSTLEIQRTEQGDSAMYLCASSFLLSSGNTIYFGEGSWLTVV.

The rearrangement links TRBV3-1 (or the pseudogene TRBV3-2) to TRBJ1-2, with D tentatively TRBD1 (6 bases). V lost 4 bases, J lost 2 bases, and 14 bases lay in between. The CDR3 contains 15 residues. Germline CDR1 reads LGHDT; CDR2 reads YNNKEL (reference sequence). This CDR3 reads CASSRPGQANYGYTF. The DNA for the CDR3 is TGTGCCAGCAGCCGTCCGGGACAAGCCAACTATGGCTACACCTTC.

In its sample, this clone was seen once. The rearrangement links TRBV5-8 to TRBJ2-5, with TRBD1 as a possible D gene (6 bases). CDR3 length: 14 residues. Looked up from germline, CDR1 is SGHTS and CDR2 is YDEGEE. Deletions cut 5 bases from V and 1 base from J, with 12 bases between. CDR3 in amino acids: CASSYGQIQETQYF. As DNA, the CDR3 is TGTGCCAGCAGTTACGGACAGATCCAAGAGACCCAGTACTTC. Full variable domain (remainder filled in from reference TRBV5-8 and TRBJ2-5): EAGVTQSPTHLIKTRGQQATLRCSPISGHTSVYWYQQALGLGLQFLLWYDEGEERNRGNFPPRFSGRQFPNYSSELNVNALELEDSALYLCASSYGQIQETQYFGPGTRLLVL.

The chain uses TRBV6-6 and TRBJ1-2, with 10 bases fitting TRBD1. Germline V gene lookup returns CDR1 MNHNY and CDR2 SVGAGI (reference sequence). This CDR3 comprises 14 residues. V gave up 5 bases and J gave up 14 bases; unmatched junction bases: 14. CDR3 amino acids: CASSQAGTGAVWTF. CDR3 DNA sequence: TGTGCCAGCAGTCAGGCCGGGACAGGGGCGGTGTGGACCTTC.

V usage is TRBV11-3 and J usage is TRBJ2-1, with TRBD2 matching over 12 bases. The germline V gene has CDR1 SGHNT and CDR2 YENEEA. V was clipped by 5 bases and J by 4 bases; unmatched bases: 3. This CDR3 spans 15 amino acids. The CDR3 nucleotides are TGTGCCAGCAGCATCGGACTAGCGGGGTACAATGAGCAGTTCTTC. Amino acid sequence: CASSIGLAGYNEQFF.

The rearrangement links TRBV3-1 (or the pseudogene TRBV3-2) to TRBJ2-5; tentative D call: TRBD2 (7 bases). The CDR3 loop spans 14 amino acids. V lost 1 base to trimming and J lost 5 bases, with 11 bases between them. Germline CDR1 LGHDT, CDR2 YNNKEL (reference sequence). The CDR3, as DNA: TGTGCCAGCAGCCAAGCGGGGGGCTGGGAGACCCAGTACTTC. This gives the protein CASSQAGGWETQYF.

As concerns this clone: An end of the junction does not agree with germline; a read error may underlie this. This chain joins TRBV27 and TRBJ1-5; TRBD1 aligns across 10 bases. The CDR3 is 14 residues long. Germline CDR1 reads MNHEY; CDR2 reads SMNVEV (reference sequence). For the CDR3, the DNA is TGTGCCAGCGGCCCGACAGGGGGCAAACAGCCCCAGCATTTT. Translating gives CASGPTGGKQPQHF.

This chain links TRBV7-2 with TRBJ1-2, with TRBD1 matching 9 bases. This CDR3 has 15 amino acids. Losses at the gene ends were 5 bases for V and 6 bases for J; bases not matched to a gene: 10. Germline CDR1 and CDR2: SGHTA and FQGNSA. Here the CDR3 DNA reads TGTGCCAGCAGCCCGGGGACAGGGAGGACAGATGGCTACACCTTC. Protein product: CASSPGTGRTDGYTF. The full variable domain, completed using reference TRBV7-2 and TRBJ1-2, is GAGVSQSPSNKVTEKGKDVELRCDPISGHTALYWYRQSLGQGLEFLIYFQGNSAPDKSGLPSDRFSAERTGGSVSTLTIQRTQQEDSAVYLCASSPGTGRTDGYTFGSGTRLTVV.

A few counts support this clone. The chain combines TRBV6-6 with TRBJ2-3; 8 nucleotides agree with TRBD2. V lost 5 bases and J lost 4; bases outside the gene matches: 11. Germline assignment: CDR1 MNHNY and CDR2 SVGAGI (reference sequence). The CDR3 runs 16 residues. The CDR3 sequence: CASSTSGGGRSDTQYF. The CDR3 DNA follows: TGTGCCAGCAGTACCTCGGGCGGGGGGAGGTCAGATACGCAGTATTTT.

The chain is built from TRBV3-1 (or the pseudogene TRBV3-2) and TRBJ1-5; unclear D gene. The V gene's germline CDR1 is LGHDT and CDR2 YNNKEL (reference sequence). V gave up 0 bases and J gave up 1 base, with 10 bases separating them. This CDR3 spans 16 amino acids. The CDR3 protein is CASSQDIPGSNQPQHF. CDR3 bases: TGTGCCAGCAGCCAAGATATTCCGGGGAGCAATCAGCCCCAGCATTTT.

The chain's CDR3 is CAISPRRGSETEAFF. The CDR3 bases are TGTGCCATCAGTCCACGCCGGGGGTCTGAAACTGAAGCTTTCTTT. The V and J genes are TRBV10-3 and TRBJ1-1; D is perhaps TRBD1 (5 bases). The germline CDR1 and CDR2 sequences are ENHRY and SYGVKD. Trimming shortened V by 5 bases and J by 5 bases, and 18 bases separated the two germline ends. The CDR3 consists of 15 residues.